This passage covers 8 T cell receptor beta chains from one sample sequenced in a study of T cells in Graves' hyperthyroidism and ophthalmopathy. Amplification of TCR beta CDR3 regions used RNA as the template. First-round RT-PCR of the TCR CDR3 relied on the HTBI primer set. TCRdb used MiXCR to reprocess the multiplex PCR reads, holding one entry per CDR3 protein. There are a few hundred thousand distinct CDR3 sequences in the sample; about a sixth occur only once, and roughly 26% lies in the top ten. The material sequenced was blood. Receptors originate from a young woman with Graves' hyperthyroidism that later progressed to Graves' ophthalmopathy.

This clonotype has a count of ten or more. The chain combines TRBV11-2 with TRBJ2-7, with unresolved D. Trimming took 5 bases from V and 2 from J, leaving 13 bases between them. CDR1 SGHAT and CDR2 FQNNGV come from the germline V gene. The CDR3 spans 14 residues. The CDR3: CASSHETFTYEQYF. The CDR3 DNA follows: TGTGCCAGCAGCCACGAGACTTTTACCTACGAGCAGTACTTC.

This sequence joins TRBV9 and TRBJ2-6, with D possibly called TRBD1 or TRBD2 (5 bases each). The V end was cut by 0 bases, the J end by 2 bases, with 15 bases between. Per the germline V gene, CDR1 is SGDLS and CDR2 is YYNGEE. This CDR3 has 18 residues. CDR3 DNA sequence: TGTGCCAGCAGCGTAGGGGCAGGGAGATATGCTGGGGCCAACGTCCTGACTTTC. Translated: CASSVGAGRYAGANVLTF.

This clonotype was observed many times. The chain has TRBV11-2 and TRBJ2-1, with TRBD1 matching 9 bases. CDR1 SGHAT and CDR2 FQNNGV come from the germline V gene. V lost 4 bases and J lost 0; bases outside the gene matches: 10. The CDR3 spans 18 residues. The CDR3 is CASSYRDREIGSYNEQFF. The CDR3 nucleotides read TGTGCCAGCAGCTACAGGGACAGGGAAATTGGCTCCTACAATGAGCAGTTCTTC.

V usage is TRBV5-6 and J usage is TRBJ1-1; maybe TRBD1 (6 bases). Trimming removed 1 base from V and 6 bases from J, with 13 bases in between. Germline CDR1 and CDR2: SGHDT and YYEEEE. CDR3 length: 14 residues. The CDR3 DNA is TGTGCCAGCAGCTTGCGGGGGGCAATCCCTGAAGCTTTCTTT. Translated, it gives CASSLRGAIPEAFF.

This clonotype was recorded many times. V usage is TRBV6-2 or TRBV6-3 and J usage is TRBJ1-1; D might be TRBD1 (6 bases). Germline CDR1 is MNHEY and CDR2 is SVGEGT. This CDR3 has 19 residues. Trimming shortened V by 7 bases and J by 1 base, and 28 bases separated the two germline ends. In nucleotides, the CDR3 is TGTGCCAGCACCCTCAAAGGGGGGCGGTCGTCATATGGGAACACTGAAGCTTTCTTT. Encoded protein: CASTLKGGRSSYGNTEAFF.

This clonotype appeared a single time. One base away lies a much larger clone, so this may be a sequencing read error. The CDR3 does not close with the conserved phenylalanine or tryptophan, likely indicating a read error. The chain links TRBV30 to TRBJ2-2; D not resolved. CDR3 size: 13 residues. The germline CDR1 and CDR2 sequences are GTSNPN and SVGIG (reference sequence). The V and J ends lost 0 bases and 5 bases respectively, with 7 bases between them. The CDR3 nucleotides are TGTGCCTGGAGTGTTGGGCTAACCGGGGAGCTGTTTGTT. Its translation: CAWSVGLTGELFV.

In this sample, this clonotype turned up many times. The chain employs TRBV11-2 and TRBJ2-2; 8 nucleotides match TRBD2. From germline, CDR1 is SGHAT and CDR2 FQNNGV. The junction had 24 bases not matched to a gene; V was cut back by 3 bases and J by 6 bases. This CDR3 contains 21 residues. CDR3 in DNA: TGTGCCAGCAGCTTCCTCCTACCCCCCGGGACTAGGAGGGTCGTCGCCGGGGAGCTGTTTTTT. Amino acid sequence: CASSFLLPPGTRRVVAGELFF.

In its sample, this clonotype was seen a few times. This chain links TRBV4-1 with TRBJ1-1, with a tentative D call TRBD1 (5 bases). CDR1 and CDR2 from the germline V gene are MGHRA and YSYEKL. CDR3 length: 14 amino acids. V lost 2 bases to trimming and J lost 1 base, with 8 bases between them. The CDR3 region is CASSQTGANTEAFF. The CDR3 nucleotides are TGCGCCAGCAGCCAAACAGGAGCGAACACTGAAGCTTTCTTT.